Sequencing of this TCR beta chain was carried out in a study of cytomegalovirus exposure and HLA in healthy donors. The CDR3 runs to 14 residues. Trimming removed 1 base from V and 3 bases from J, with 9 bases in between. Germline CDR1 and CDR2: SEHNR and FQNEAQ (reference sequence). With 60 Vbeta and 13 Jbeta primers, the PCR was carried out. The assay was immunoSEQ multiplex PCR, and TCRdb's table has in-frame clones only and misses some. Its listing shows around 100,000 clones. The chain uses TRBV7-9 and TRBJ1-1; D is perhaps TRBD1 (5 bases). The TCR sequence derives from a man aged 35 to 55 in good health and CMV-seronegative. The sequenced sample consisted of PBMCs. The CDR3 DNA sequence: TGTGCCAGCAGCTTAGGCGGCAGGGACACTGAAGCTTTCTTT. As protein: CASSLGGRDTEAFF.